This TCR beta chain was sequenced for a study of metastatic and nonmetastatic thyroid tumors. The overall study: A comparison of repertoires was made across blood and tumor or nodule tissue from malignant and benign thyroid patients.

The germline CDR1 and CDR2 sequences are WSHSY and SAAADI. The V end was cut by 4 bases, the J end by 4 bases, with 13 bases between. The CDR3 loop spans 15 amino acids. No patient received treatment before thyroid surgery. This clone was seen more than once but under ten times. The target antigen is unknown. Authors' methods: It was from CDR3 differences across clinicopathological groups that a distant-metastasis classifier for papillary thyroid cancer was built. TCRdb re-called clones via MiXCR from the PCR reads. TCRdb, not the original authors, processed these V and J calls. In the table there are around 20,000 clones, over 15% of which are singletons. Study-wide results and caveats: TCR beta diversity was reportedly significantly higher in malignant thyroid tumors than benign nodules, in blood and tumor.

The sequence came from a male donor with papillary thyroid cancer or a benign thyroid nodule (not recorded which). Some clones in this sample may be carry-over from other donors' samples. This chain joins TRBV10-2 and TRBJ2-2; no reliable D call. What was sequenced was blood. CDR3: CASSVDGDGTGELFF. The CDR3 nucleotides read TGCGCCAGCAGTGTTGACGGCGATGGCACCGGGGAGCTGTTTTTT.